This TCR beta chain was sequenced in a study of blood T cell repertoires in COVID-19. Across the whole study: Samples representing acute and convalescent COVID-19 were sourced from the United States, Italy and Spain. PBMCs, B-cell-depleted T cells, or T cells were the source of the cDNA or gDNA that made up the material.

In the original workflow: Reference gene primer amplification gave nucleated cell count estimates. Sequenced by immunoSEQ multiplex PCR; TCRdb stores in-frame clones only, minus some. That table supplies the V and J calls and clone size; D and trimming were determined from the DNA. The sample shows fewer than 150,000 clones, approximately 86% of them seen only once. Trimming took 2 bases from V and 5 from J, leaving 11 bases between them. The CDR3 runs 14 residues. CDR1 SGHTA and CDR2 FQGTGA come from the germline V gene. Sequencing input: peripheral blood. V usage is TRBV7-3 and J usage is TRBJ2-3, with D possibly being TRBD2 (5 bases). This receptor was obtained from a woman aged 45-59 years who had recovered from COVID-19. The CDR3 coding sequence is TGTGCCAGCAGCTTATATGTCGGGGAAGATACGCAGTATTTT. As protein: CASSLYVGEDTQYF.